This TCR beta chain was sequenced for a study of blood T cell repertoires in COVID-19. On the study more broadly: COVID-19 samples collected from the United States, Italy and Spain covered acute and convalescent phases. T cells, B-cell-depleted T cells, or PBMCs provided the cDNA or gDNA that served as material.

Methods used by the authors: Amplification of reference gene primers provided the estimated nucleated cell counts. This table comes from immunoSEQ multiplex PCR, and its TCRdb copy is limited to in-frame clones, with some not included. The V and J calls and the clone size are those of that table, but D and trimming were determined from the DNA. The repertoire includes roughly 200,000 clones, around four fifths of them detected once, and 7% to 10% sits in the top ten. The CDR3 length is 13 residues. Per the germline V gene, CDR1 is GTSNPN and CDR2 is SVGIG (reference sequence). V was cut by 3 bases and J by 6 bases, with 12 bases left in between. Seattle's cohort entered during active infection and was followed longitudinally.

The chain carries TRBV30 and TRBJ1-3; D gene unclear. Sequences were obtained from peripheral blood. The origin of this receptor is a woman aged 80 or older with COVID-19, enrolled during active disease. CDR3 sequence (DNA): TGTGCCTGGAGCCTCGGACGGGAAAACACCATATATTTT. It specifies CAWSLGRENTIYF.